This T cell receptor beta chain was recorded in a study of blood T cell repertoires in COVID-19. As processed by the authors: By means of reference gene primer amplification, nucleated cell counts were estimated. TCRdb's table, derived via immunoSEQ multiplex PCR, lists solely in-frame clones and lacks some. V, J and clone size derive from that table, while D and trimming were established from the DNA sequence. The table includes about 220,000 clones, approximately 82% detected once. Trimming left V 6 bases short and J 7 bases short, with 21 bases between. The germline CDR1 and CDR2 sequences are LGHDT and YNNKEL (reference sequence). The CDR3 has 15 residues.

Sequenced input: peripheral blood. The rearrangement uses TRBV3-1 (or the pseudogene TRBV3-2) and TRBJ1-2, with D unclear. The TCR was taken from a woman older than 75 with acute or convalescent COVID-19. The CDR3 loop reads CASSHWVELRSGYTF. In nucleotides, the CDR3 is TGTGCCAGCAGTCACTGGGTAGAGCTCAGGTCTGGCTACACCTTC.